This entry features one T cell receptor beta chain sequence. Its specificity is not known. The data derive from a study of blood T cells in healthy people across ages. Using a J-beta primer mix together with a sample-barcoded 5' primer, a second PCR was run for about 7 to 12 cycles. Each CDR3 protein is one row after TCRdb ran MiXCR on the 5' RACE reads. The sample shows roughly 1,000,000 distinct CDR3 sequences, roughly 24% of them seen only once. The CDR3 is 16 amino acids. Looked up from germline, CDR1 is SNHLY and CDR2 is FYNNEI. The V and J ends lost 4 bases and 3 bases, in that order; junction bases with no gene match: 8. General study results and limits: From one million sequenced T cells, diversity estimates were lower bounds. It was found that TCR beta diversity correlated strongly with the percentage of naive T cells. Both naive CD4+ cell counts and diversity were greater in long-lived donors than in aged donors.

Isolated per sample were at least 7 million PBMCs. The same specimen was also included in a second study, on T cells of mothers and their children.

This rearrangement joins TRBV2 to TRBJ2-5, with 10 positions matching TRBD2. Sequenced material: blood. This TCR was sampled from a girl aged 2 to 10 in good health. In DNA form, the CDR3 reads TGTGCCAGCAGTGTCCTAGCGGGGGCTTTTAAAGAGACCCAGTACTTC. Residues: CASSVLAGAFKETQYF. The full variable domain, rest sourced from reference TRBV2 and TRBJ2-5, is EPEVTQTPSHQVTQMGQEVILRCVPISNHLYFYWYRQILGQKVEFLVSFYNNEISEKSEIFDDQFSVERPDGSNFTLKIRSTKLEDSAMYFCASSVLAGAFKETQYFGPGTRLLVL.